Reported below is one T cell receptor (beta chain). PCR involved 60 Vbeta and 13 Jbeta primers. Using immunoSEQ multiplex PCR, the repertoire was profiled, and TCRdb retains in-frame clones only, with some absent. The table lists more than 110,000 clones, with 2% to 3% in the top ten. With 1 base removed from V and 3 bases from J, the gap between germline ends came to 25 bases. CDR3 size: 19 residues. Per the germline V gene, CDR1 is SGHVS and CDR2 is FQNEAQ. The source of the sample is a study of cytomegalovirus exposure and HLA in healthy donors. The sequence derives from a man between 35 and 55 years old in good health and CMV-seronegative. The chain employs TRBV7-8 and TRBJ2-7, with D possibly being TRBD1 (6 bases). The sample taken for sequencing was PBMCs. For the CDR3, the DNA is TGTGCCAGCAGCTTAGAAGGGGGACACGAAGGAGCCATGTACTACGAGCAGTACTTC. Its protein is CASSLEGGHEGAMYYEQYF.